The 8 T cell receptor beta chains reported below all come from one sample, sequenced in a study of blood T cell repertoires in COVID-19. The data were produced by immunoSEQ multiplex PCR, yet TCRdb's version contains in-frame clones alone and is incomplete. This table has about 260,000 clones, roughly 88% appearing once. The sequencing sample was made of peripheral blood. These receptors were collected from a human donor in a cohort sampled during active COVID-19.

The chain is built from TRBV7-2 and TRBJ2-3, with 10 bases that match TRBD2. This CDR3 has 16 residues. The V and J ends lost 5 bases and 2 bases, in that order; junction bases with no gene match: 7. The germline V gene encodes CDR1 SGHTA and CDR2 FQGNSA. CDR3 sequence: CASSRERGGLTDTQYF. The CDR3, as DNA: TGTGCCAGCAGCCGGGAGCGGGGGGGGCTCACAGATACGCAGTATTTT.

As for this clone: At one end, the junction sequence differs from germline, possibly due to a read error. The chain is built from TRBV5-6 and TRBJ1-5; the match to TRBD1 covers 7 bases. The length of the CDR3 is 14 residues. Germline V lookup: CDR1 SGHDT, CDR2 YYEEEE. CDR3 DNA sequence: TGTGCCAGCAGCTTGAGAGGGGGCAAACAGCCCCAGCATTTT. Translating gives CASSLRGGKQPQHF.

This clone occurred a few times. V and J are TRBV10-1 and TRBJ1-5; 10 positions match TRBD1. V dropped 8 bases and J dropped 3; count of bases not matched to a gene: 13. Germline V CDR1 and CDR2: WNHNN, SYGVQD (reference sequence). CDR3 length: 17 amino acids. CDR3 region: CASLPPIGQGDNQPQHF. CDR3 sequence (DNA): TGCGCCAGCCTCCCTCCTATCGGACAGGGGGACAATCAGCCCCAGCATTTT.

The chain recombines TRBV4-3 with TRBJ1-2; D may be TRBD1 (6 bases). The CDR3 spans 16 residues. CDR1 is LGHNA and CDR2 is YSLEER in the germline V gene. The V gene lost 0 bases and the J gene lost 4 bases, with 15 bases spanning the gap. CDR3 in amino acids: CASSQEEWVGGYGYTF. For the CDR3, the DNA is TGCGCCAGCAGCCAAGAGGAGTGGGTAGGGGGCTATGGCTACACCTTC.

The chain employs TRBV6-6 and TRBJ1-5; 9 bases line up with TRBD1. Germline assignment: CDR1 MNHNY and CDR2 SVGAGI (reference sequence). This CDR3 region has 14 residues. V trimming: 5 bases; J trimming: 7 bases; junction bases outside the gene matches: 6. CDR3 nucleotide sequence: TGTGCCAGCAGTGGACAGGGGAGGGAACAGCCCCAGCATTTT. It yields the protein CASSGQGREQPQHF.

J is TRBJ2-2 and V is TRBV3-1 (or the pseudogene TRBV3-2); a weak D match, TRBD1 (6 bases). The germline CDR1 and CDR2 sequences are LGHDT and YNNKEL (reference sequence). V dropped 4 bases and J dropped 7 bases, with 22 bases sitting between them. This CDR3 has 17 residues. The CDR3 sequence: CASSPTVYTGYGGELFF. Here the CDR3 DNA reads TGTGCCAGCAGCCCTACAGTTTATACAGGGTATGGCGGGGAGCTGTTTTTT.

The rearrangement joins TRBV6-2 or TRBV6-3 to TRBJ1-1; D may be TRBD1 (6 bases). Trimming took 2 bases from V and 6 from J, leaving 16 bases between them. The germline V gene has CDR1 MNHEY and CDR2 SVGEGT. CDR3 length: 15 amino acids. Here the CDR3 reads CASSYTGARGAEAFF. The DNA of the CDR3 is TGTGCCAGCAGTTACACCGGGGCCAGGGGTGCTGAAGCTTTCTTT.

This clone has just a few counts. For the CDR3, the DNA is TGTGCCAGCAGTAGGGGACTAGCGGGATTCTACGAGCAGTACTTC. Its protein product is CASSRGLAGFYEQYF. This chain connects TRBV2 to TRBJ2-7, with 13 bases matching TRBD2. CDR1 and CDR2 from the germline V gene are SNHLY and FYNNEI. Germline trimming cut 5 bases from V and 3 bases from J; bases unmatched to any gene: 4. The CDR3 totals 15 residues.